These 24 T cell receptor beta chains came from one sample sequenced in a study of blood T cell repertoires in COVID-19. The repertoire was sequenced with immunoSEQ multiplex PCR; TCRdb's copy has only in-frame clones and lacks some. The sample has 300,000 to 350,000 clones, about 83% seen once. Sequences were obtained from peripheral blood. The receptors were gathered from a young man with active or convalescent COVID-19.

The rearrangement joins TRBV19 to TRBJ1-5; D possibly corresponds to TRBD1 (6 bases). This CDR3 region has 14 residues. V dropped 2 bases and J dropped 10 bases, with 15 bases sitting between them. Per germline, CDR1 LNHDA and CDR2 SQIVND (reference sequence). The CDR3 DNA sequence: TGTGCCAGTAGTATAATGGCAGGGGACGGACCCCAGCATTTT. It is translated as CASSIMAGDGPQHF. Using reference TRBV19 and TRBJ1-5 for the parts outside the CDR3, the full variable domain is DGGITQSPKYLFRKEGQNVTLSCEQNLNHDAMYWYRQDPGQGLRLIYYSQIVNDFQKGDIAEGYSVSREKKESFPLTVTSAQKNPTAFYLCASSIMAGDGPQHFGDGTRLSIL.

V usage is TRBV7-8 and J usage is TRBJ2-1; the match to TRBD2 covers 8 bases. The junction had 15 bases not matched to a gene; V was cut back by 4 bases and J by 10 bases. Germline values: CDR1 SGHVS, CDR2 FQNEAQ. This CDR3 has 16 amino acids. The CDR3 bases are TGTGCCAGCAGCTCGGGAAGGGTAGCGGGATGGAGGGAGCAGTTCTTC. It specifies CASSSGRVAGWREQFF.

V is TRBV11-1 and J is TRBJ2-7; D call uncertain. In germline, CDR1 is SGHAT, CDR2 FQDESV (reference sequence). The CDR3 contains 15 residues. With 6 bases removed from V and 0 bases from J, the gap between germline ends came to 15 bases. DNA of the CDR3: TGTGCCAGCAGTGCCTTGGCGGTTAGCTCCTACGAGCAGTACTTC. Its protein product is CASSALAVSSYEQYF.

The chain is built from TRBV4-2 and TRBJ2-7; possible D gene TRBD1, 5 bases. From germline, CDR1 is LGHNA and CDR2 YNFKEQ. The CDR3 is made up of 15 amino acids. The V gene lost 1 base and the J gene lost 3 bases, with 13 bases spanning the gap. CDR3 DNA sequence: TGTGCCAGCAGCCAAGGGGCAAGGGGTGTCTACGAGCAGTACTTC. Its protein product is CASSQGARGVYEQYF.

The DNA for the CDR3 is TGTGCCAGCAGCCGTCCTGCCGCGAGGTATAGCAATCAGCCCCAGCATTTT. Protein product: CASSRPAARYSNQPQHF. This chain links TRBV28 with TRBJ1-5; D is ambiguous. This CDR3 is 17 amino acids long. Germline CDR1 is MDHEN and CDR2 is SYDVKM. Trimming cost V 6 bases and J 0 bases, with 18 bases left between them.

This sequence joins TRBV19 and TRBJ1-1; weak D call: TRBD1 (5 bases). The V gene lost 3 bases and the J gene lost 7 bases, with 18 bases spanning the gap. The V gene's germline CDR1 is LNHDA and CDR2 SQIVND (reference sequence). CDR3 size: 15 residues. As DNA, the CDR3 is TGTGCCAGTAGTATCCCACGGGAGGGACTAGGTGAAGCTTTCTTT. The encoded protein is CASSIPREGLGEAFF.

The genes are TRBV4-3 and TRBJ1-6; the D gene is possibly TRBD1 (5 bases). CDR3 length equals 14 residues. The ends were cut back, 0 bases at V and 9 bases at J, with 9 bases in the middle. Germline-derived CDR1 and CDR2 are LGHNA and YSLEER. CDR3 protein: CASSQDPGGSPLHF. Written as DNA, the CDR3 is TGCGCCAGCAGCCAAGATCCGGGGGGTTCACCCCTCCACTTT.

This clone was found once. The DNA for the CDR3 is TGTGCCAGCAGCCCAGGGGGGCGAGAGACCCAGTACTTC. It yields the protein CASSPGGRETQYF. The V gene is TRBV7-8, the J gene TRBJ2-5, with a possible D match to TRBD1 (7 bases). V was shortened by 5 bases and J by 4 bases, with 11 bases between the two germline ends. The germline V gene encodes CDR1 SGHVS and CDR2 FQNEAQ. The CDR3 covers 13 residues. Filled out from reference TRBV7-8 and TRBJ2-5, the complete variable domain reads GAGVSQSPRYKVAKRGQDVALRCDPISGHVSLFWYQQALGQGPEFLTYFQNEAQLDKSGLPSDRFFAERPEGSVSTLKIQRTQQEDSAVYLCASSPGGRETQYFGPGTRLLVL.

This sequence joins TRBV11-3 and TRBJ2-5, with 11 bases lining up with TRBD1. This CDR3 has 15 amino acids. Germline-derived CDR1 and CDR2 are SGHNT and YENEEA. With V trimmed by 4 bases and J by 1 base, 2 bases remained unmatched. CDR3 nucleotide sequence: TGTGCCAGCAGCTCGGGACAGGGGGTCCAAGAGACCCAGTACTTC. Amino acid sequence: CASSSGQGVQETQYF.

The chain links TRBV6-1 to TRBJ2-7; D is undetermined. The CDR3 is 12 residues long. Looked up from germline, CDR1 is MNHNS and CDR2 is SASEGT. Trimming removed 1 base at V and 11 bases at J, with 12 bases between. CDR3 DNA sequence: TGTGCCAGCAGTGAAGTTGGGCCCGTCGAGTACTTC. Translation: CASSEVGPVEYF.

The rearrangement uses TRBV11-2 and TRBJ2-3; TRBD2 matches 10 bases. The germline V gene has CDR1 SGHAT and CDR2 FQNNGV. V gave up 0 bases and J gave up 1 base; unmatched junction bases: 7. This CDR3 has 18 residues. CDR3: CASSLDMSGGAGTDTQYF. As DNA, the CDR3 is TGTGCCAGCAGCTTAGATATGAGCGGGGGGGCCGGCACAGATACGCAGTATTTT.

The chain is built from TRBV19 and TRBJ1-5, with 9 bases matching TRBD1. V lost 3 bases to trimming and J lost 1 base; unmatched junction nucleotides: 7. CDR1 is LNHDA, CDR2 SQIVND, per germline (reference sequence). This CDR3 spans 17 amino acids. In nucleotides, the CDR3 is TGTGCCAGTAGTATGGGGCCGGGACAGGGAAGCAATCAGCCCCAGCATTTT. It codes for CASSMGPGQGSNQPQHF.

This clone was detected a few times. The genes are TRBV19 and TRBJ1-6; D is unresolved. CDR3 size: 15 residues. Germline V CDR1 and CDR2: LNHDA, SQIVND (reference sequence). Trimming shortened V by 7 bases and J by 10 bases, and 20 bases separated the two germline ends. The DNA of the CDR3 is TGTGCCAGTACCTCCGCCTCGGACTTCACGTCACCCCTCCACTTT. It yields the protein CASTSASDFTSPLHF.

The DNA of the CDR3 is TGTGCCAGCAGCCAAGAAACTAGCGGGAGCTATGAGCAGTTCTTC. This encodes CASSQETSGSYEQFF. The V gene is TRBV4-2, the J gene TRBJ2-1; 11 nucleotides align to TRBD2. Germline V lookup: CDR1 LGHNA, CDR2 YNFKEQ. The CDR3 contains 15 residues. The V gene end was trimmed by 0 bases and the J gene end by 8 bases; junction bases not matched to a gene: 3.

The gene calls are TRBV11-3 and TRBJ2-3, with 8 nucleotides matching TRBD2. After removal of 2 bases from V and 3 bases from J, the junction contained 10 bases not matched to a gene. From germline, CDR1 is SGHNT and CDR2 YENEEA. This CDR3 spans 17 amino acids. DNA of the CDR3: TGTGCCAGCAGCTTATCAACCGGGACTAGAGGAACAGATACGCAGTATTTT. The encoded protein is CASSLSTGTRGTDTQYF.

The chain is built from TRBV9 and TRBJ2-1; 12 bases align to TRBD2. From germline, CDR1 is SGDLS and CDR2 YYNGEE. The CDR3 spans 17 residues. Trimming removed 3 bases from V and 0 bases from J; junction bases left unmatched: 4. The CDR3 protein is CASSAETSGGSYNEQFF. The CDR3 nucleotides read TGTGCCAGCAGCGCCGAGACTAGCGGGGGCTCCTACAATGAGCAGTTCTTC.

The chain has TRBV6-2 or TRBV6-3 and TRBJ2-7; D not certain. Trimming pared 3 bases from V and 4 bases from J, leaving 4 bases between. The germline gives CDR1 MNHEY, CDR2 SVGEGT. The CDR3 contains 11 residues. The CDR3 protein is CASSYEYEQYF. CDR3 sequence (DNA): TGTGCCAGCAGTTATGAGTACGAGCAGTACTTC.

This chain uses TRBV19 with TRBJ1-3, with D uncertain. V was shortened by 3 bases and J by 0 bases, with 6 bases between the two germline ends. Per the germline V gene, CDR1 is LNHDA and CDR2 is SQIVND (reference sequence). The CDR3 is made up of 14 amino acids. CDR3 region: CASSISISGNTIYF. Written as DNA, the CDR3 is TGTGCCAGTAGTATTTCCATCTCTGGAAACACCATATATTTT.

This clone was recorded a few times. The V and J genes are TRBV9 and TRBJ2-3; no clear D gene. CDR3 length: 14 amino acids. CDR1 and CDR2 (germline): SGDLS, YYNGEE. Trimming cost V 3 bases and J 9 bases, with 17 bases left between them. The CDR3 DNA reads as TGTGCCAGCAGCGGGATCCCGACCTCGAGGACGCAGTATTTT. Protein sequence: CASSGIPTSRTQYF.

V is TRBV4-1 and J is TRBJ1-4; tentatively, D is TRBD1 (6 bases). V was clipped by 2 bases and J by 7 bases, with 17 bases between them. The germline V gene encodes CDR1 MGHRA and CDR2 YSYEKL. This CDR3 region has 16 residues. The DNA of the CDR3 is TGCGCCAGCAGCCAATTGCGGGGGCCTGAGGGTGAAAAACTGTTTTTT. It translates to CASSQLRGPEGEKLFF.

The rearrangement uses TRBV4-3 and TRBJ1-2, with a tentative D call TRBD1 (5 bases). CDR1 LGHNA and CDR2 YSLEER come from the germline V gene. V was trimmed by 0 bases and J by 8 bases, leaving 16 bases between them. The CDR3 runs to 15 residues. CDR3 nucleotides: TGCGCCAGCAGCCAAGAGGGGTGGAGGGGAAGCGGCTACACCTTC. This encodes CASSQEGWRGSGYTF.

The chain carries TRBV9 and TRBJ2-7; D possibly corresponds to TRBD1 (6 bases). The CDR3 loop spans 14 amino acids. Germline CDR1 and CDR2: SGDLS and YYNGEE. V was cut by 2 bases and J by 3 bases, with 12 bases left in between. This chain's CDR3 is CASSVGQQNYEQYF. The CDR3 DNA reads TGTGCCAGCAGCGTCGGACAGCAAAACTACGAGCAGTACTTC.

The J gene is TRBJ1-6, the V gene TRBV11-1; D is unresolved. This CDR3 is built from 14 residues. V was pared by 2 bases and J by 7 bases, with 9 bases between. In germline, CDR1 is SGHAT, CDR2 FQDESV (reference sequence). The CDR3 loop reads CASSLNFHNSPLHF. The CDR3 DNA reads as TGTGCCAGCAGCTTAAACTTCCACAATTCACCCCTCCACTTT.

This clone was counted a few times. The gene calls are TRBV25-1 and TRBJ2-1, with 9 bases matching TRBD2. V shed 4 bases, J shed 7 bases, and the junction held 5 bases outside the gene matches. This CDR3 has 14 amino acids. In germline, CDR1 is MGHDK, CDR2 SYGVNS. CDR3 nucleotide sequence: TGTGCCAGCAGTGGAGGTAGCGGGGGAAATGAGCAGTTCTTC. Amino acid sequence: CASSGGSGGNEQFF.